The 19 T cell receptor beta chains below come from one sample, sequenced in a study of T cells in Graves' hyperthyroidism and ophthalmopathy. The source material, RNA transcripts, was used to amplify TCR beta CDR3 regions. The TCR CDR3 first-round RT-PCR relied on the HTBI primer set. MiXCR, run by TCRdb on the multiplex PCR reads, gives a single entry per CDR3 protein. This table has hundreds of thousands of distinct CDR3 sequences, over 12% appearing once. Specimen: blood. These receptors all come from a woman aged 60-75 years with Graves' ophthalmopathy.

The rearrangement uses TRBV6-1 and TRBJ2-1; TRBD2 is a possible D gene (5 bases). Germline CDR1 is MNHNS and CDR2 is SASEGT. The V gene lost 5 bases and the J gene lost 4 bases, with 12 bases spanning the gap. The CDR3 is made up of 14 amino acids. CDR3 amino acids: CASSLDRLYNEQFF. CDR3 coding DNA: TGTGCCAGCAGTCTCGACCGACTATACAATGAGCAGTTCTTC.

This clonotype was counted between two and nine times. V is TRBV7-6 and J is TRBJ1-4; no clear D gene. The CDR3 has 15 residues. Trimming shortened V by 5 bases and J by 7 bases, and 17 bases separated the two germline ends. Germline CDR1 is SGHVS and CDR2 is FNYEAQ. This CDR3 is CASSPRIYGGEKLFF. The CDR3 DNA sequence: TGTGCCAGCAGCCCTAGAATTTATGGCGGTGAAAAACTGTTTTTT.

The chain employs TRBV5-1 and TRBJ2-1; 9 nucleotides agree with TRBD2. Germline CDR1 and CDR2: SGHRS and YFSETQ. J lost 9 bases, V lost 4 bases, and 11 bases had no gene match. The CDR3 runs to 15 residues. The chain's CDR3 is CASSSDLGLAVEQFF. DNA for the CDR3: TGCGCCAGCAGCAGTGACTTGGGACTAGCCGTTGAGCAGTTCTTC.

This clonotype was detected many times. The gene calls are TRBV28 and TRBJ2-7, with 13 nucleotides matching TRBD2. The CDR3 has 17 amino acids. CDR1 and CDR2 from the germline V gene are MDHEN and SYDVKM. V lost 3 bases and J lost 0; bases outside the gene matches: 5. CDR3 DNA sequence: TGTGCCAGCAGTTTCGAACTAGCGGGAGGGGGCTCCTACGAGCAGTACTTC. It is translated as CASSFELAGGGSYEQYF.

CDR3 in amino acids: CASSQEGLAGNEQFF. CDR3 nucleotide sequence: TGCGCCAGCAGCCAAGAGGGACTAGCGGGAAATGAGCAGTTCTTC. The chain links TRBV4-1 to TRBJ2-1; TRBD2 agrees at 13 bases. The CDR3 length is 15 residues. Germline V lookup: CDR1 MGHRA, CDR2 YSYEKL. With V trimmed by 0 bases and J by 7 bases, 0 bases remained unmatched.

The genes are TRBV7-3 and TRBJ2-3; no clear D gene. From germline, CDR1 is SGHTA and CDR2 FQGTGA. The V end lost 5 bases, the J end lost 3 bases, and 12 bases lay between the germline ends. The CDR3 is 14 residues long. In nucleotides, the CDR3 is TGTGCCAGCAGCCGCAACTTTGGTACAGATACGCAGTATTTT. Translating it yields CASSRNFGTDTQYF.

This clonotype was observed many times. This chain connects TRBV28 to TRBJ2-2; D call uncertain. CDR1 and CDR2 (germline): MDHEN, SYDVKM. This CDR3 is 14 amino acids long. Trimming pared 1 base from V and 6 bases from J, leaving 9 bases between. The CDR3 coding sequence is TGTGCCAGCAGTTTATCCGGTGGGGCCGGGGAGCTGTTTTTT. This encodes CASSLSGGAGELFF.

Of note for this clonotype: The junction and the germline gene differ at one end; a read error may be behind it. The gene calls are TRBV28 and TRBJ2-2, with a possible D match to TRBD1 (7 bases). The CDR3 is 14 amino acids. Germline CDR1 and CDR2: MDHEN and SYDVKM. The CDR3 coding sequence is TGTGCCAGCCGCACAGCAGGGGGTACCGGGGGGCTGTTTTTT. Its translation is CASRTAGGTGGLFF.

This clonotype was detected ten times or more. V and J are TRBV7-2 and TRBJ2-1; D may be TRBD2 (6 bases). Germline-derived CDR1 and CDR2 are SGHTA and FQGNSA. Trimming pared 1 base from V and 6 bases from J, leaving 7 bases between. This CDR3 has 13 amino acids. The CDR3 protein is CASSLVLANEQFF. The CDR3 nucleotides read TGTGCCAGCAGCTTAGTACTAGCCAATGAGCAGTTCTTC.

As for this clonotype: This sequence may be a read error, since a much larger clone differs from it by one base. The V call is TRBV28, the J call TRBJ1-5; 7 nucleotides match TRBD1. Germline V gives CDR1 MDHEN, CDR2 SYDVKM. V dropped 11 bases and J dropped 2; count of bases not matched to a gene: 18. This CDR3 comprises 17 residues. CDR3 in amino acids: CACRGTEGLYGNQPQHF. The DNA of the CDR3 is TGTGCCTGTCGCGGGACAGAGGGCCTTTATGGCAATCAGCCCCAGCATTTT.

This clonotype occurred many times. This sequence joins TRBV3-1 and TRBJ2-3; no clear D gene. The CDR3 sequence is 16 residues long. The germline V and J ends were trimmed by 0 bases and 2 bases, with 12 bases remaining between them. Germline CDR1 and CDR2: LGHDT and YNNKEL (reference sequence). This CDR3 is CASSQEGTRLTDTQYF. The CDR3 bases are TGTGCCAGCAGCCAAGAAGGCACCCGACTCACAGATACGCAGTATTTT.

This clonotype was recorded at least ten times. V is TRBV6-2 or TRBV6-3 and J is TRBJ2-1, with D unresolved. V gave up 6 bases and J gave up 4 bases, with 4 bases separating them. The V gene's germline CDR1 is MNHEY and CDR2 SVGEGT. The CDR3 is made up of 11 amino acids. CDR3 DNA: TGTGCCAGCAGGAGATACAATGAGCAGTTCTTC. It yields the protein CASRRYNEQFF.

The table lists this clonotype with many counts. The rearrangement joins TRBV2 to TRBJ2-7; tentative D call: TRBD1 (5 bases). The CDR3 covers 13 residues. Per the germline V gene, CDR1 is SNHLY and CDR2 is FYNNEI. The V end was cut by 7 bases, the J end by 3 bases, with 13 bases between. The CDR3 DNA reads TGTGCCAGCAAAAGACAGACCAGCTACGAGCAGTACTTC. Its protein is CASKRQTSYEQYF.

This clonotype was seen at least ten times. This chain uses TRBV6-5 with TRBJ2-3, with D possibly TRBD2 on 7 matching bases. Looked up from germline, CDR1 is MNHEY and CDR2 is SVGAGI. V lost 2 bases and J 6 bases, leaving 12 bases between the germline ends. The CDR3 consists of 14 residues. This CDR3 is CASSYRGAMDTQYF. CDR3 nucleotides: TGTGCCAGCAGTTACCGGGGGGCGATGGATACGCAGTATTTT.

This clonotype was detected many times. The chain joins TRBV4-1 to TRBJ2-7; D might be TRBD1 (5 bases). CDR3 length: 13 amino acids. V lost 4 bases to trimming and J lost 5 bases, with 12 bases between them. The germline V gene has CDR1 MGHRA and CDR2 YSYEKL. CDR3 DNA sequence: TGCGCCAGCAGCCGGAAACAGGCGGACGAGCAGTACTTC. Encoded protein: CASSRKQADEQYF.

This clonotype was recorded a few times. The genes are TRBV15 and TRBJ1-5; D uncertain. Trimming took off 1 base at V and 7 bases at J, with 8 bases between the two ends. The CDR3 has 13 residues. Germline CDR1 LNHNV, CDR2 YYDKDF (reference sequence). CDR3 DNA sequence: TGTGCCACCAGCAGAGGGGAACACCAGCCCCAGCATTTT. It translates to CATSRGEHQPQHF.

Ten or more counts support this clonotype. The chain links TRBV28 to TRBJ2-7; 11 bases fit TRBD1. There are 16 residues in the CDR3. From germline, CDR1 is MDHEN and CDR2 SYDVKM. The V and J ends lost 3 bases and 4 bases, in that order; junction bases with no gene match: 8. This CDR3 is CASSFRPGQGAYEQYF. CDR3 DNA: TGTGCCAGCAGTTTCCGGCCCGGACAGGGGGCTTACGAGCAGTACTTC.

The table lists this clonotype with a few counts. This CDR3 is CASSPRTIGTGELFF. The CDR3 DNA follows: TGTGCCAGCAGCCCGCGGACTATTGGGACCGGGGAGCTGTTTTTT. The genes are TRBV3-1 and TRBJ2-2, with D tentatively TRBD2 (6 bases). This CDR3 has 15 amino acids. V was trimmed by 4 bases and J by 5 bases, leaving 14 bases between them. Germline CDR1 and CDR2: LGHDT and YNNKEL (reference sequence).

This chain uses TRBV7-9 with TRBJ2-7, with TRBD2 matching 12 bases. The CDR3 sequence is 15 residues long. Germline-derived CDR1 and CDR2 are SEHNR and FQNEAQ (reference sequence). V trimming: 4 bases; J trimming: 2 bases; junction bases outside the gene matches: 3. The CDR3 reads CASSWRTSGAYEQYF. In nucleotides, the CDR3 is TGTGCCAGCAGCTGGCGGACTAGCGGGGCCTACGAGCAGTACTTC.